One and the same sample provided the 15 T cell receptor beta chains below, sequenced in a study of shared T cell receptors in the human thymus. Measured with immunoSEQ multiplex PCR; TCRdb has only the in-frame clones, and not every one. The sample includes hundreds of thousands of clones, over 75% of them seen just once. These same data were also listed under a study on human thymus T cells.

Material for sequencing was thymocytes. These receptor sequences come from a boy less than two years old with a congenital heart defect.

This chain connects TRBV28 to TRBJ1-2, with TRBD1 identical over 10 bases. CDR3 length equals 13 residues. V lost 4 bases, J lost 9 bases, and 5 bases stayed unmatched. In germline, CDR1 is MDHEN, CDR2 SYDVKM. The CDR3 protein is CASSYGDRGSYTF. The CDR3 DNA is TGTGCCAGCAGTTATGGGGACAGGGGTAGCTACACCTTC.

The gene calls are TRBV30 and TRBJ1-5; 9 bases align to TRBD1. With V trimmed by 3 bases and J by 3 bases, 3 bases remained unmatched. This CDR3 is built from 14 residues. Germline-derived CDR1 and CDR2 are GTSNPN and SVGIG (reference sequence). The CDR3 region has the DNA TGTGCCTGGAGCGGACAGGGGCCCAATCAGCCCCAGCATTTT. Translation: CAWSGQGPNQPQHF.

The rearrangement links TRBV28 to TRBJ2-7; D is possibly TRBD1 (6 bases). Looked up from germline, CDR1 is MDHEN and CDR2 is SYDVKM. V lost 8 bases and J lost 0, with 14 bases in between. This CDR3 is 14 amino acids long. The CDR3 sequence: CASVGAGVSYEQYF. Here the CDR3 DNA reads TGTGCCAGCGTGGGGGCAGGGGTCTCCTACGAGCAGTACTTC.

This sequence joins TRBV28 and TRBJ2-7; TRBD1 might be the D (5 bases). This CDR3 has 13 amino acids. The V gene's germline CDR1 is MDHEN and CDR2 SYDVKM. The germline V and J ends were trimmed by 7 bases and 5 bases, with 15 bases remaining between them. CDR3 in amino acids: CASTFQGYDEQYF. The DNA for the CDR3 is TGTGCCAGCACTTTTCAGGGATACGACGAGCAGTACTTC.

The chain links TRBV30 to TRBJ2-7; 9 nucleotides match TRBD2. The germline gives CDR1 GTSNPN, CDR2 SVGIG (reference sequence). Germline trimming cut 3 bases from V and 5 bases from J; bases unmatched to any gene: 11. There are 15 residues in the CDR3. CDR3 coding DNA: TGTGCCTGGAGGGCGGGGGGGCCTCCTTCCCACGAGCAGTACTTC. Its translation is CAWRAGGPPSHEQYF.

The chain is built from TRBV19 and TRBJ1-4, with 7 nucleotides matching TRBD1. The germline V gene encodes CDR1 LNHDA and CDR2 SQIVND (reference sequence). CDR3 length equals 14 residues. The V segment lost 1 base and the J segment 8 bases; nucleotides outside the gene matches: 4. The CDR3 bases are TGTGCCAGTAGTATAGGGACAGGTGGGGAAAAACTGTTTTTT. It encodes CASSIGTGGEKLFF.

This CDR3 is CASSPGILETQYF. The DNA of the CDR3 is TGTGCCAGCAGCCCAGGGATCCTGGAGACCCAGTACTTC. V is TRBV5-6 and J is TRBJ2-5; D possibly corresponds to TRBD1 (5 bases). The V end lost 4 bases, the J end lost 5 bases, and 12 bases lay between the germline ends. Germline V lookup: CDR1 SGHDT, CDR2 YYEEEE. The CDR3 covers 13 residues. Supplemented by reference TRBV5-6 and TRBJ2-5, the full variable domain reads DAGVTQSPTHLIKTRGQQVTLRCSPKSGHDTVSWYQQALGQGPQFIFQYYEEEERQRGNFPDRFSGHQFPNYSSELNVNALLLGDSALYLCASSPGILETQYFGPGTRLLVL.

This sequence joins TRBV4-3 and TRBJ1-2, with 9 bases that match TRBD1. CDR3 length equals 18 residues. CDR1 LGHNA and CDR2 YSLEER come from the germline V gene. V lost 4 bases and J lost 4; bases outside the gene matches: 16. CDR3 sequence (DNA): TGCGCCAGCAGCCTCCAACAATGGAACAGGGGGCCCGGCTATGGCTACACCTTC. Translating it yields CASSLQQWNRGPGYGYTF.

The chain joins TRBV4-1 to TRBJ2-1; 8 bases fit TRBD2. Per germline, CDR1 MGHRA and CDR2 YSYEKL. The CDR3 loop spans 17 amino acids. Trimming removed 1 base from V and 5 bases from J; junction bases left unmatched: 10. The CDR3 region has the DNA TGCGCCAGCAGCCAAGTTGGAACCGGGAGGGAGGACAATGAGCAGTTCTTC. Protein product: CASSQVGTGREDNEQFF.

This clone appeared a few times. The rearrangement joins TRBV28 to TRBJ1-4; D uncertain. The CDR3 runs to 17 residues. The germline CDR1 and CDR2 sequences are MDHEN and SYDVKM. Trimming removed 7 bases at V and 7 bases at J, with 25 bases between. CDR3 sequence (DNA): TGTGCCAGCACCACCCACCTCGTGGCAGAGAGGAGTGAAAAACTGTTTTTT. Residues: CASTTHLVAERSEKLFF.

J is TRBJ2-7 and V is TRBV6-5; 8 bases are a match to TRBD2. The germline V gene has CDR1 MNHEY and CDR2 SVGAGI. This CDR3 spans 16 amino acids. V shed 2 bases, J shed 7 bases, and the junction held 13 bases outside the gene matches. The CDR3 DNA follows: TGTGCCAGCAGTTACGCACCACTAGCGGCACCCGAGGAGCAGTACTTC. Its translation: CASSYAPLAAPEEQYF.

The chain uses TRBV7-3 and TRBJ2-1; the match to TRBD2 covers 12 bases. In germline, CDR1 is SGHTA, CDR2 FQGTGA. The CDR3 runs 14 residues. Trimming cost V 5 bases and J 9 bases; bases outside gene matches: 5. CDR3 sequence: CASSPLAGGLEQFF. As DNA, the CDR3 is TGTGCCAGCAGCCCCCTAGCGGGGGGGCTTGAGCAGTTCTTC.

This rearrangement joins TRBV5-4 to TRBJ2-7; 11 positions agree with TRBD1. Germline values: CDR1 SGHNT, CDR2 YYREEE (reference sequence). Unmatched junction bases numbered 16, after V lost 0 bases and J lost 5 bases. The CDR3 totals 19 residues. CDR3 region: CASSLVAMWTGGVENEQYF. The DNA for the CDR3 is TGTGCCAGCAGCTTGGTTGCTATGTGGACAGGGGGCGTAGAGAACGAGCAGTACTTC.

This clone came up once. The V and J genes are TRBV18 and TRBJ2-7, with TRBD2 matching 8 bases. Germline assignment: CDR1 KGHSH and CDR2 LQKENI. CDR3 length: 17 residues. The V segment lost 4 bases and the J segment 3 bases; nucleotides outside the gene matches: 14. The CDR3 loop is CASSLIAGLVWDYEQYF. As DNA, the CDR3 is TGTGCCAGCTCACTTATCGCGGGACTAGTTTGGGACTACGAGCAGTACTTC. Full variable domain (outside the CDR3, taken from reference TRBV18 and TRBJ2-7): NAGVMQNPRHLVRRRGQEARLRCSPMKGHSHVYWYRQLPEEGLKFMVYLQKENIIDESGMPKERFSAEFPKEGPSILRIQQVVRGDSAAYFCASSLIAGLVWDYEQYFGPGTRLTVT.

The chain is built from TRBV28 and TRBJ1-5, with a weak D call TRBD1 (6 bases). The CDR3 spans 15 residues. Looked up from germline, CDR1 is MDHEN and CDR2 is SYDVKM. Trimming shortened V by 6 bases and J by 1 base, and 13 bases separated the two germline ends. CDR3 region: CASSRGHESNQPQHF. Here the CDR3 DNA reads TGTGCCAGCAGCAGGGGACATGAGAGCAATCAGCCCCAGCATTTT.